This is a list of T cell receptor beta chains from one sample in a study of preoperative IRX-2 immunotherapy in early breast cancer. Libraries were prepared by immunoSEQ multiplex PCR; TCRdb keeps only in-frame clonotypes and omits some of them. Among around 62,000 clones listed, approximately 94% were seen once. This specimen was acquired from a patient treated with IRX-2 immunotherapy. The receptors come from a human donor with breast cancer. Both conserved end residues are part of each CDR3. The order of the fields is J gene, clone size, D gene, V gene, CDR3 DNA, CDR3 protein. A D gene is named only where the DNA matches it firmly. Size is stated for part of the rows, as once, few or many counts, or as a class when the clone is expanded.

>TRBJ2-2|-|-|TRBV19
TGTGCCAGTAGTTTAAACACCAGGGGTAACGGGGAGCTGTTTTTT
CASSLNTRGNGELFF
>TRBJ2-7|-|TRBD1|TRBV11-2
TGTGCCAGCACAGGGGGTTATCGCGAGCAGTACTTC
CASTGGYREQYF
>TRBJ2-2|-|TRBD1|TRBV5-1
TGCGCCAGCAGCCCCGGGACAGGGAACACCGGGGAGCTGTTTTTT
CASSPGTGNTGELFF
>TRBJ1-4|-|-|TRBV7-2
TGTGCCAGCAGGCGGGGCAGGGTTAATGAAAAACTGTTTTTT
CASRRGRVNEKLFF
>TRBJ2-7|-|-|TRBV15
TGTGCCACCAGCAGAATGCTAGACTCCTACGAGCAGTACTTC
CATSRMLDSYEQYF
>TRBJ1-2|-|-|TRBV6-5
TGTGCCAGCAGACCGACAGGTTCCTATGGCTACACCTTC
CASRPTGSYGYTF
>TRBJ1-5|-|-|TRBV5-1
TGCGCCAGCAGCCAGACAGGTTTTCAGCCCCAGCATTTT
CASSQTGFQPQHF
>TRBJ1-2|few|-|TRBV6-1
TGTGCCAGCAGCCTATCGGGGAACTATGGCTACACCTTC
CASSLSGNYGYTF
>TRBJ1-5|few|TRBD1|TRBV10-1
TGCGCCAGCAGTGTGCCACAGGGGCAGCCCCAGCATTTT
CASSVPQGQPQHF
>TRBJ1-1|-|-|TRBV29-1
TGCAGCGTTGAAGTTCAGACTAACACTGAAGCTTTCTTT
CSVEVQTNTEAFF
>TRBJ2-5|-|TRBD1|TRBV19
TGTGCCAGTAGTACCCAACAGGGGGCCCAAGAGACCCAGTACTTC
CASSTQQGAQETQYF
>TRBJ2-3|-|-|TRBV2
TGTGCCAGTAAGAAAGATCCCACAGATACGCAGTATTTT
CASKKDPTDTQYF
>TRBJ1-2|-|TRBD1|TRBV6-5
TGTGCCAGCAGTTACTCCGGGACAGGGTTATATGGCTACACCTTC
CASSYSGTGLYGYTF
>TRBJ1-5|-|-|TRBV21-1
TGTGCCAGCAGCACCCGACAGGGGTATCAGCCCCAGCATTTT
CASSTRQGYQPQHF
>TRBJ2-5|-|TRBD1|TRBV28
TGTGCCAGCAGTTTAGTTGGGGACAGGTTCCAAGAGACCCAGTACTTC
CASSLVGDRFQETQYF
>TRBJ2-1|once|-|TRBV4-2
TGTGCCAGCAGCCAAGGTGGGGGAGGTGAGCAGTTCTTC
CASSQGGGGEQFF
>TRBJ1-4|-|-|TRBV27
TGTGCCAGCGGACGGGGGAGTCAGGCTAATGAAAAACTGTTTTTT
CASGRGSQANEKLFF
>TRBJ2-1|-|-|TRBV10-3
TGTGCCATCAGTGTCGCAGATCCTAACTACAATGAGCAGTTCTTC
CAISVADPNYNEQFF
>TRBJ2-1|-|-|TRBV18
TGTGCCAGCTCACGGGACAATGAGCAGTTCTTC
CASSRDNEQFF
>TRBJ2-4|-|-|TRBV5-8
TGTGCCACTGGATTGGGCTGGAACATTCAGTACTTC
CATGLGWNIQYF
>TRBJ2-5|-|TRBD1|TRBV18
TGTGCCAGCTCCGAGACAGGGGGTAGAGAGACCCAGTACTTC
CASSETGGRETQYF
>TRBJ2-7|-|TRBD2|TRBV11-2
TGTGCCAGCACCCCGACTAGCGGGAGGATTCCCTACGAGCAGTACTTC
CASTPTSGRIPYEQYF